Presented here are 14 T cell receptor beta chains from one specimen sequenced in a study of blood T cell repertoires in COVID-19. The repertoire was sequenced with immunoSEQ multiplex PCR; TCRdb's copy has only in-frame clones and lacks some. The table lists over 55,000 clones, about 80% of them singletons. The sample taken for sequencing was peripheral blood. These receptors all come from a woman aged 65 to 85 with acute or convalescent COVID-19.

The chain links TRBV7-2 to TRBJ2-1, with D perhaps TRBD1 (6 bases). Germline lookup yields CDR1 SGHTA and CDR2 FQGNSA. Trimming took 8 bases from V and 10 from J, leaving 18 bases between them. The CDR3 covers 13 residues. The CDR3 is CASSRTGPGEQFF. DNA of the CDR3: TGTGCCAGCTCAAGAACAGGGCCTGGGGAGCAGTTCTTC.

The chain combines TRBV7-8 with TRBJ2-1; 7 bases map to TRBD2. This CDR3 comprises 13 residues. Losses at the gene ends were 4 bases for V and 7 bases for J; bases not matched to a gene: 4. CDR1 and CDR2 from the germline V gene are SGHVS and FQNEAQ. The CDR3 DNA reads as TGTGCCAGCAGCTCCACCGGGGGGAATGAGCAGTTCTTC. It encodes CASSSTGGNEQFF. Complete variable domain (other parts from reference TRBV7-8 and TRBJ2-1): GAGVSQSPRYKVAKRGQDVALRCDPISGHVSLFWYQQALGQGPEFLTYFQNEAQLDKSGLPSDRFFAERPEGSVSTLKIQRTQQEDSAVYLCASSSTGGNEQFFGPGTRLTVL.

The chain employs TRBV28 and TRBJ1-2; TRBD1 agrees at 7 bases. Unmatched junction bases numbered 16, after V lost 6 bases and J lost 3 bases. Germline CDR1 is MDHEN and CDR2 is SYDVKM. The CDR3 is 17 residues long. CDR3 in DNA: TGTGCCAGCAGGAGGAGGGGGCAGAAGACGTATTACTATGGCTACACCTTC. The encoded protein is CASRRRGQKTYYYGYTF.

J is TRBJ1-1 and V is TRBV9, with 7 nucleotides matching TRBD1. Losses at the gene ends were 4 bases for V and 4 bases for J; bases not matched to a gene: 10. Per germline, CDR1 SGDLS and CDR2 YYNGEE. CDR3 length: 15 amino acids. CDR3 sequence: CASSPHRGPITEAFF. The CDR3 nucleotides read TGTGCCAGCAGCCCCCACAGGGGCCCGATCACTGAAGCTTTCTTT. The full variable domain, in which reference TRBV9 and TRBJ1-1 provide the parts outside the CDR3, is DSGVTQTPKHLITATGQRVTLRCSPRSGDLSVYWYQQSLDQGLQFLIQYYNGEERAKGNILERFSAQQFPDLHSELNLSSLELGDSALYFCASSPHRGPITEAFFGQGTRLTVV.

V and J are TRBV19 and TRBJ2-1; TRBD1 agrees at 7 bases. The CDR3 consists of 16 residues. CDR1 and CDR2 (germline): LNHDA, SQIVND (reference sequence). V lost 5 bases, J lost 0 bases, and 7 bases stayed unmatched. This CDR3 is CASSSKGASSYNEQFF. CDR3 DNA: TGTGCCAGTAGTTCTAAGGGGGCGAGCTCCTACAATGAGCAGTTCTTC. Complete variable domain (other parts from reference TRBV19 and TRBJ2-1): DGGITQSPKYLFRKEGQNVTLSCEQNLNHDAMYWYRQDPGQGLRLIYYSQIVNDFQKGDIAEGYSVSREKKESFPLTVTSAQKNPTAFYLCASSSKGASSYNEQFFGPGTRLTVL.

The V gene is TRBV4-3, the J gene TRBJ1-6; D perhaps matches TRBD1 (5 bases). The germline V gene has CDR1 LGHNA and CDR2 YSLEER. There are 16 residues in the CDR3. The V end lost 3 bases, the J end lost 3 bases, and 12 bases lay between the germline ends. The DNA of the CDR3 is TGCGCCAGCAGCCAGGACATTAGGGGCTATAATTCACCCCTCCACTTT. Translation gives CASSQDIRGYNSPLHF.

The chain employs TRBV3-1 (or the pseudogene TRBV3-2) and TRBJ2-3; D perhaps matches TRBD1 (6 bases). The CDR3 loop spans 15 amino acids. From germline, CDR1 is LGHDT and CDR2 YNNKEL (reference sequence). The V end was cut by 4 bases, the J end by 9 bases, with 20 bases between. The CDR3 sequence: CASSLSAGAVVTQYF. Here the CDR3 DNA reads TGTGCCAGCAGCCTCTCGGCAGGGGCAGTAGTAACGCAGTATTTT.

The rearrangement uses TRBV9 and TRBJ1-2; no firm D call. Germline V gene data show CDR1 as SGDLS and CDR2 as YYNGEE. The length of the CDR3 is 14 residues. Trimming stripped 0 bases from V and 2 bases from J, with 8 bases between. The DNA for the CDR3 is TGTGCCAGCAGCGTAGTAAACAACAACTATGGCTACACCTTC. Its protein product is CASSVVNNNYGYTF.

This clone was observed a single time. The chain carries TRBV9 and TRBJ1-1; no reliable D call. The length of the CDR3 is 14 residues. Trimming stripped 0 bases from V and 6 bases from J, with 12 bases between. CDR1 is SGDLS, CDR2 YYNGEE, per germline. The CDR3 loop reads CASSVGEAEAEAFF. The CDR3, as DNA: TGTGCCAGCAGCGTAGGTGAGGCAGAGGCTGAAGCTTTCTTT.

This clone was found a few times. The chain is built from TRBV27 and TRBJ1-5; D ambiguous. Per germline, CDR1 MNHEY and CDR2 SMNVEV (reference sequence). V was trimmed by 5 bases and J by 8 bases, leaving 16 bases between them. The CDR3 is 14 residues long. The CDR3 loop is CASSPTMASKPQHF. In DNA form, the CDR3 reads TGTGCCAGCAGTCCGACTATGGCTAGTAAGCCCCAGCATTTT.

This clone was detected only a few times. The chain is built from TRBV3-1 (or the pseudogene TRBV3-2) and TRBJ1-1; no definite D call. There are 17 residues in the CDR3. CDR1 and CDR2 from the germline V gene are LGHDT and YNNKEL (reference sequence). Trimming removed 3 bases at V and 1 base at J, with 18 bases between. CDR3 loop: CASSHDSRFGGNTEAFF. CDR3 DNA: TGTGCCAGCAGCCATGATTCTCGGTTCGGCGGGAACACTGAAGCTTTCTTT.

This sequence joins TRBV5-6 and TRBJ1-2, with 7 positions matching TRBD1. The CDR3 consists of 15 residues. Germline V CDR1 and CDR2: SGHDT, YYEEEE. Trimming took 0 bases from V and 1 from J; bases not matched to a gene: 3. The CDR3 DNA reads as TGTGCCAGCAGCTTGGGACAGGGCAGTAACTATGGCTACACCTTC. It encodes CASSLGQGSNYGYTF.

The V gene is TRBV5-1, the J gene TRBJ1-4, with D perhaps matching TRBD1 (5 bases). This CDR3 region has 15 residues. In germline, CDR1 is SGHRS, CDR2 YFSETQ. Trimming shortened V by 0 bases and J by 1 base, and 7 bases separated the two germline ends. The CDR3 nucleotides are TGCGCCAGCAGCTTGGCCGGGGGAACTAATGAAAAACTGTTTTTT. This codes for CASSLAGGTNEKLFF. Full variable domain (missing parts from reference TRBV5-1 and TRBJ1-4): KAGVTQTPRYLIKTRGQQVTLSCSPISGHRSVSWYQQTPGQGLQFLFEYFSETQRNKGNFPGRFSGRQFSNSRSEMNVSTLELGDSALYLCASSLAGGTNEKLFFGSGTQLSVL.

This chain links TRBV19 with TRBJ1-1, with 7 bases aligning to TRBD1. Trimming removed 3 bases from V and 3 bases from J; junction bases left unmatched: 7. The CDR3 length is 15 residues. The V gene's germline CDR1 is LNHDA and CDR2 SQIVND (reference sequence). The CDR3 nucleotides are TGTGCCAGTAGTATGACAGGGTATCTTCACACTGAAGCTTTCTTT. Its protein is CASSMTGYLHTEAFF.